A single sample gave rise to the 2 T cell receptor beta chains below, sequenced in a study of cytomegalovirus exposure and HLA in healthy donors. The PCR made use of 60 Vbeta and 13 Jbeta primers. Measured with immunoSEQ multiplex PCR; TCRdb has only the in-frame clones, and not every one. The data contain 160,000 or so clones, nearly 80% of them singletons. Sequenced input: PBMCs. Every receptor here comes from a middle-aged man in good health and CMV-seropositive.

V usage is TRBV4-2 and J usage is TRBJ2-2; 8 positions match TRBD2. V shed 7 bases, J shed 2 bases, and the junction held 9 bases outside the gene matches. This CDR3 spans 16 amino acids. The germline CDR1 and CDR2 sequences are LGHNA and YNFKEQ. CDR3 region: CASNPRRGGNTGELFF. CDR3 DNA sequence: TGTGCCAGCAACCCAAGACGGGGGGGAAACACCGGGGAGCTGTTTTTT.

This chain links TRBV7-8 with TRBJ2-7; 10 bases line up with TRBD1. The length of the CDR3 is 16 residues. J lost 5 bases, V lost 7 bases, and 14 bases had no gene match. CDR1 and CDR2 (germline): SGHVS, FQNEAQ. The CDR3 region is CASILGDRGAGDEQYF. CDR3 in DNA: TGTGCCAGCATCCTAGGGGACAGGGGAGCTGGGGACGAGCAGTACTTC.